Included here is one T cell receptor (beta chain) sequence, with context. Antigen unknown. Each and every patient relapsed after autologous stem cell transplantation, and patients got differing brentuximab vedotin exposure. This specimen comes from a study of PD-1 blockade in classical Hodgkin lymphoma. Repertoires were generated with immunoSEQ multiplex PCR, while TCRdb's copy carries only in-frame clones and drops some. The sample gives 60,000 to 75,000 clones, 90% of which show up once; 9.7% is in the top ten. Study-level results: CD4+ TCR diversity, unlike CD8+, rose significantly by C4D1. Prior to therapy, complete responders displayed diversity much like that of newly diagnosed patients.

In germline, CDR1 is MNHNY, CDR2 SVGAGI (reference sequence). The CDR3 runs 14 residues. Trimming removed 0 bases at V and 9 bases at J, with 14 bases between. The sequence came from a human donor with classical Hodgkin lymphoma. The sample here was peripheral blood mononuclear cells (PBMCs), taken at baseline. The J gene is TRBJ1-2, the V gene TRBV6-6, with D tentatively TRBD1 (5 bases). CDR3 loop: CASSYSTGAGSYTF. CDR3 coding DNA: TGTGCCAGCAGTTACTCGACGGGCGCAGGGAGCTACACCTTC.